The 5 T cell receptor beta chains in this list originate from one sample, sequenced in a study of T-cell reconstitution after alpha-beta-depleted transplantation in children listed by TCRdb under 2016. Library prep was done by PCR. TCRdb lists the instrument as Illumina HiSeq 2500. To normalize quantification of the TCRbeta repertoire, the TCR libraries were built with molecular barcoding that relied on unique molecular identifiers. Using fastp at Q25 and MiXCR, TCRdb reprocessed the public reads and kept productive beta chains. Each entry merges the rows of one CDR3 protein and shows their most common DNA and genes. A total of about 270,000 distinct CDR3 sequences appear in this sample, nearly 10% of them only once. The ten largest make up around 10% of the sample. This specimen consisted of PBMCs from the stem cell graft donor, obtained from the stem cell graft. The receptors here all came from a human donor who donated a stem cell graft to a child with SCID.

This rearrangement joins TRBV27 to TRBJ2-7; tentatively, D is TRBD2 (5 bases). Germline lookup yields CDR1 MNHEY and CDR2 SMNVEV (reference sequence). V lost 5 bases to trimming and J lost 5 bases, with 16 bases between them. The CDR3 consists of 14 residues. As DNA, the CDR3 is TGTGCCAGCAGTCCCCTAGCCGAGATTAACGAGCAGTACTTC. This translates into CASSPLAEINEQYF.

A few counts support this clonotype. This chain uses TRBV2 with TRBJ1-1; weak D call: TRBD1 (6 bases). Trimming shortened V by 3 bases and J by 0 bases, and 11 bases separated the two germline ends. The CDR3 spans 15 residues. Per germline, CDR1 SNHLY and CDR2 FYNNEI. CDR3 sequence reads: CASSDRGIMNTEAFF. The CDR3 DNA follows: TGTGCCAGCAGTGACAGGGGTATTATGAACACTGAAGCTTTCTTT.

A few counts support this clonotype. A junction end diverges from the germline sequence, so it may reflect a read error. The rearrangement uses TRBV29-1 and TRBJ2-7; possibly TRBD2 for D (7 bases). The germline V gene has CDR1 SQVTM and CDR2 ANQGSEA. The CDR3 extends over 12 amino acids. In DNA form, the CDR3 reads TGCAGCGCTGAAGAGGGGGGGCACGAGCAGTACTTC. Protein sequence: CSAEEGGHEQYF.

This chain connects TRBV4-1 to TRBJ2-1; D gene unclear. The V gene's germline CDR1 is MGHRA and CDR2 YSYEKL. This CDR3 comprises 12 residues. The V gene lost 1 base and the J gene lost 13 bases, with 11 bases spanning the gap. For the CDR3, the DNA is TGCGCCAGCAGCCAAGTCGAAACATATCAGTTCTTC. It codes for CASSQVETYQFF.

The chain couples TRBV12-3 or TRBV12-4 to TRBJ2-3, with D tentatively TRBD1 (5 bases). V was shortened by 6 bases and J by 2 bases, with 15 bases between the two germline ends. This CDR3 is 15 amino acids long. CDR3 coding DNA: TGTGCCAGCAGCCGCGAGCTGGGGCCCACAGATACGCAGTATTTT. Encoded protein: CASSRELGPTDTQYF.